The text below deals with one T cell receptor beta chain. In germline, CDR1 is SGHDT, CDR2 YYEEEE. V lost 0 bases, J lost 8 bases, and 1 base stayed unmatched. This CDR3 comprises 13 residues. Clones were read by immunoSEQ multiplex PCR, and TCRdb kept only the in-frame ones, dropping some. Seen here are about 370,000 clones, 89% observed once, and the top ten hold 3%. The sample originates from a study of blood T cell repertoires in COVID-19. Across the whole study: Samples came from the United States, Italy and Spain, spanning acute and convalescent COVID-19.

This sequence was found in a woman aged 25 to 39 with COVID-19, enrolled during active disease. V is TRBV5-6 and J is TRBJ1-4; 7 bases line up with TRBD1. The specimen was peripheral blood. The CDR3 region is CASSLGQGEKLFF. CDR3 DNA: TGTGCCAGCAGCTTGGGACAGGGAGAAAAACTGTTTTTT.